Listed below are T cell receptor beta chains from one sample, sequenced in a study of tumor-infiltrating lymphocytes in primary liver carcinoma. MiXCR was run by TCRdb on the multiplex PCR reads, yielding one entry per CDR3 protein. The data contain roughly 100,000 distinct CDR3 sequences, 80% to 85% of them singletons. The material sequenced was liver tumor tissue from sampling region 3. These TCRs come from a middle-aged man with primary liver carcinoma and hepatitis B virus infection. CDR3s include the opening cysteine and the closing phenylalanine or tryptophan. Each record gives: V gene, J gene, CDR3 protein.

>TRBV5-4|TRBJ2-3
CASSWLAGGPTDTLYF
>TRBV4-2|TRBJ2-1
CASSQDLMGEVGYNERFF
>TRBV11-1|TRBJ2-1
CASSPRRFNEQFF
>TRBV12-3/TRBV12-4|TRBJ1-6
CASSTGIGDPPLHF
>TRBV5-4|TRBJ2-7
CANSLEAVSGGIYEQYF
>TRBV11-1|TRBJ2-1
CASSFKGPLDNEKFF
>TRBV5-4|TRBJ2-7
CASSSRDLPYEQYF
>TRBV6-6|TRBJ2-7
CASSIPFGEQYF
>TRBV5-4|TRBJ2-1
CASSLVRGRYNEQFF
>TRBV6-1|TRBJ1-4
CASGDIRDREFSANEKLLF
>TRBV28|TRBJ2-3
CASIFLAGYTDAQYF
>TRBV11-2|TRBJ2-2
CASSTDSDTRELVF
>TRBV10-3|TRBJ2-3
CAISIGTPGGPDTQYF
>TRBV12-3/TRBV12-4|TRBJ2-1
CASSLGGGLLNNEQFF
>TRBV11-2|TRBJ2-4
CASTTSAIPKNIQYF
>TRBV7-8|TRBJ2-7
CACNLVGDRAHEQYF
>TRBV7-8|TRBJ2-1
CASSPRSGSYNGQFF
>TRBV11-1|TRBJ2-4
CTSSFPETSVTKNIEYF
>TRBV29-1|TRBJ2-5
CSLRTSGSWAEAQYF
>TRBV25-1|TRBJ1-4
CASSVIGGTEKLFF
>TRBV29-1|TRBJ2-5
CSVAGLGQETLYF
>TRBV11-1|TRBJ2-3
CASNSGGSSVGTRTDTQYF
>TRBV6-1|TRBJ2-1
CASIQPTGRSYNEQFF
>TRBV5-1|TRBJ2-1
CASSLDTVVSSYNELFF
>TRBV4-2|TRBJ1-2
CVSSQGTGSNYGYTF
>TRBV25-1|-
CASSRSGVSNQPQYF
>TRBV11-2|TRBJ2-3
CASSLDARETSTDTQYF